This TCR beta chain stems from a study of blood T cell repertoires in COVID-19. Study summary: Samples came from the United States, Italy and Spain, spanning acute and convalescent COVID-19. Sources were T cells, B-cell-depleted T cells, or PBMCs; the material itself was cDNA or gDNA.

The authors' processing: Reference gene primers were amplified, and this amplification served to estimate nucleated cell counts. Here immunoSEQ multiplex PCR was the method, and the copy in TCRdb shows in-frame clones only, minus some. The V and J calls and the clone size are those of that table, but D and trimming were determined from the DNA. This table has about 130,000 clones, 60% to 75% appearing once. This clone came up a few times. The V and J ends lost 4 bases and 5 bases respectively, with 15 bases between them. The CDR3 has 15 residues. CDR1 is LNHDA, CDR2 SQIVND, per germline (reference sequence).

The TCR was taken from a woman aged 70-85 years with acute or convalescent COVID-19. The sequenced sample was peripheral blood. J is TRBJ1-5 and V is TRBV19; D remains ambiguous. CDR3 in amino acids: CASSTFAADHQPQHF. As DNA, the CDR3 is TGTGCCAGTAGTACCTTTGCAGCGGACCATCAGCCCCAGCATTTT.